This TCR beta chain is from a study of blood T cells in healthy people across ages. Whole-study context: The capture of about one barcoded beta molecule per two T cells was achieved by template switching. Findings and caveats of the study: Naive CD4+ cells and diversity were both higher in long-lived donors than in aged donors. Diversity of TCR beta correlated strongly with naive T cell percentage.

Combining a sample-barcoded 5' primer with a J-beta primer mix, a second PCR ran for roughly 7 to 11 cycles. TCRdb reanalysed the 5' RACE reads using MiXCR and keeps one entry per CDR3 protein. The sample consists of around 650,000 distinct CDR3 sequences, less than 45% of them appearing once. The CDR3 runs to 15 residues. Germline values: CDR1 SGHTA, CDR2 FQGNSA. The trim removed 0 bases at V and 7 bases at J, leaving 9 bases unmatched. About this clonotype itself: Its target is unknown.

The source is a man aged 80 or over in good health. The chain recombines TRBV7-2 with TRBJ2-7, with 7 positions matching TRBD1. The sequencing sample was made of blood. In DNA form, the CDR3 reads TGTGCCAGCAGCTTAGCTGGACAGGACGCTAATGAGCAGTACTTC. Translated: CASSLAGQDANEQYF.